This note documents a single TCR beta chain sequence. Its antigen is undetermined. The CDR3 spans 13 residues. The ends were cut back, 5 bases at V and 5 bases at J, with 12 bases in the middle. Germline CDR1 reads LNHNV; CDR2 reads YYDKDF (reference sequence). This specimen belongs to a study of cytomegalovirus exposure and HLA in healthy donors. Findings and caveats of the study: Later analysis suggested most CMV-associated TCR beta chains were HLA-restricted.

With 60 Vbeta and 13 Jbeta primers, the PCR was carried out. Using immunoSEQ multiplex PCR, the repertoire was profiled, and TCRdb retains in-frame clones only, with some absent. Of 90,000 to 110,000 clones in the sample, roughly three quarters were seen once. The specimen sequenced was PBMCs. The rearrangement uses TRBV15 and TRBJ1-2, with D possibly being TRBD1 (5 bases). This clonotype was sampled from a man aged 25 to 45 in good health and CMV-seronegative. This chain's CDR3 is CATSLPGRYGYTF. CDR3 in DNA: TGTGCCACCAGCCTACCAGGGCGGTATGGCTACACCTTC.